This T cell receptor (beta chain) was observed in a study of blood T cell repertoires in COVID-19. This CDR3 contains 14 residues. Trimming shortened V by 4 bases and J by 2 bases, and 14 bases separated the two germline ends. Germline values: CDR1 SQVTM, CDR2 ANQGSEA. Measured with immunoSEQ multiplex PCR; TCRdb has only the in-frame clones, and not every one. This sample has approximately 270,000 clones, with around 88% found just once. The Seattle patients, enrolled during active infection, were followed longitudinally. The clonotype originates from a woman under 40 with COVID-19, enrolled during active disease. The sequenced sample consisted of peripheral blood. The chain has TRBV29-1 and TRBJ2-5, with D perhaps matching TRBD1 (5 bases). The CDR3 protein is CSVGLWTSQETQYF. The CDR3 DNA reads as TGCAGCGTTGGACTCTGGACATCGCAAGAGACCCAGTACTTC. Full variable domain (missing parts from reference TRBV29-1 and TRBJ2-5): SAVISQKPSRDICQRGTSLTIQCQVDSQVTMMFWYRQQPGQSLTLIATANQGSEATYESGFVIDKFPISRPNLTFSTLTVSNMSPEDSSIYLCSVGLWTSQETQYFGPGTRLLVL.